The 17 T cell receptor beta chains in this list originate from one sample, sequenced in a study of tissue T cells after allogeneic stem cell transplantation (dated by TCRdb to the early 2020s). Receptor libraries were prepared by the immunoSEQ multiplex PCR assay. TCRdb re-hosts the immuneACCESS table, in-frame sequences only. Its copies lack some clones; in the studies checked, an unresolved V gene accounts for under half of them, and the cause for the rest is not known. The sample yields about 8,700 clones; roughly 44% were counted once. In total, the top ten clones hold around 1.6% of the sample. What this sample's time point label stands for: mouse harvest day 7 after allogeneic transplant. Mouse grafts consisting of 10^7 T-cell-depleted bone marrow cells combined with 10^6 splenic CD5+ T cells were administered by tail vein injection. Material for sequencing was skin. All receptors derive from a female BALB/c mouse given C57BL/6 T cells with graft-versus-host disease after an allogeneic hematopoietic cell transplant.

This clone has a handful of counts. The genes and germline here are from mouse. The CDR3 is cut off 1 residue early in the read; its end comes from the germline J gene. V gene TRBV26 combines with J gene TRBJ1-2, with D perhaps TRBD1 (6 bases). V lost 3 bases and J 1 base, leaving 9 bases between the germline ends. The CDR3 totals 14 residues. CDR1 is KGHPV, CDR2 FQNQEV, per germline (reference sequence). The CDR3 spells CASSLPDRNSDYTF. The part of the CDR3 DNA that was read is TGTGCCAGCAGTCTCCCGGACAGAAACTCCGACTACACC.

On this clone itself: Mouse gene names and germline throughout. The read ends 1 residue before the CDR3 terminus; that terminus is restored from the germline J gene. The V and J genes are TRBV16 and TRBJ1-1; D is unclear. CDR1 is SGHSA, CDR2 FRNQAP, per germline. Trimming stripped 0 bases from V and 3 bases from J, with 5 bases between. The CDR3 has 13 residues. The part of the CDR3 DNA that was read is TGTGCAAGCAGCTTAGATCGAGACACAGAAGTCTTC. It is translated as CASSLDRDTEVF. The whole CDR3 protein is CASSLDRDTEVFF.

This clone was observed a few times. Gene names refer to mouse genes. The read gets to within 1 residue of the CDR3 end, and the germline J gene fills in the rest. The chain is built from TRBV13-3 and TRBJ2-1; 10 bases agree with TRBD2. Unmatched junction bases numbered 7, after V lost 5 bases and J lost 2 bases. The CDR3 runs to 16 residues. CDR1 and CDR2 from the germline V gene are NNHDY and SYVADS. The CDR3 sequence: CASSTGTGVYYAEQFF. CDR3 DNA (partial): TGTGCCAGCAGCACCGGGACTGGGGTTTACTATGCTGAGCAGTTC.

Comment on this clone: Genes and germline come from the mouse. The read is 1 residue too short to cover the CDR3 end, so that end is filled in from the germline J gene. The chain couples TRBV31 to TRBJ2-4; the D is unclear. CDR3 length: 14 residues. Germline CDR1 reads GKSSPN; CDR2 reads SITVG. With 2 bases removed from V and 3 bases from J, the gap between germline ends came to 12 bases. CDR3 sequence reads: CAWSWRERQNTLYF. Partial CDR3 DNA: TGTGCCTGGAGTTGGAGGGAAAGACAAAACACCTTGTAC.

Note on this clone: The genes and germline here are from mouse. Coverage ceases 1 residue before the CDR3 finishes, and the germline J gene fills in the end. The chain joins TRBV23 to TRBJ1-1; the DNA was not used to check the table's D call, TRBD1. This CDR3 comprises 15 residues. CDR1 is KGHTA and CDR2 is FQNQQP in the germline V gene. The sequenced part of the CDR3 DNA is TGCTCCAGCAGTCACCAGGGACAGGGAAACACAGAAGTCTTC. Encoded protein: CSSSHQGQGNTEVF. From start to end, the CDR3 is CSSSHQGQGNTEVFF.

For this clone: The genes and germline here are from mouse. The covered CDR3 bases are TGCACCTGCAGTGCAGATCAAGGGGTTGAACAGTAC. This sequence encodes CTCSADQGVEQY. Given in full, the CDR3 is CTCSADQGVEQYF. The gene calls are TRBV1 and TRBJ2-7; D possibly corresponds to TRBD1 (5 bases). Read sequence stops 1 residue before the CDR3 end, and the germline J gene provides the missing end. This CDR3 comprises 13 residues. Trimming left V 0 bases short and J 6 bases short, with 9 bases between. Germline values: CDR1 NSQYPW, CDR2 LRSPGD (reference sequence).

A remark on this clone: The genes and germline here are from mouse. Sequencing ends 1 residue short of the CDR3 end; the germline J gene provides the rest. Other DNA sequences from this sample encode an identical CDR3 as well. The chain couples TRBV12-2 to TRBJ2-3; D gene ambiguous. This CDR3 contains 12 residues. V was trimmed by 0 bases and J by 6 bases, leaving 6 bases between them. Per germline, CDR1 SGHLS and CDR2 HYDKME. CDR3 bases read: TGTGCCAGCTCTCTCTACGCGGAAACGCTGTAT. This encodes CASSLYAETLY. The entire CDR3 protein reads CASSLYAETLYF.

A note on this clone: Gene names and germline match the mouse. The read terminates 1 residue ahead of where the CDR3 ends, so the germline J gene completes it. The J gene is TRBJ1-2, the V gene TRBV3; TRBD1 is a possible D gene (5 bases). Germline CDR1 is SNHLY and CDR2 is FYNGKV (reference sequence). The CDR3 runs to 13 residues. V was clipped by 4 bases and J by 0 bases, with 6 bases between them. CDR3: CASSWTTNSDYTF. CDR3 DNA (partial): TGTGCCAGCAGCTGGACAACAAACTCCGACTACACC.

The sample holds a few counts of this clone. The germline and genes are mouse ones. Read sequence stops 1 residue before the CDR3 end, and the germline J gene provides the missing end. The rearrangement uses TRBV24 and TRBJ2-7; 10 nucleotides align to TRBD2. V lost 4 bases and J lost 3; bases outside the gene matches: 6. Germline V gives CDR1 KGHTA, CDR2 FRNEEI. This CDR3 comprises 15 residues. CDR3 DNA (partial): TGTGCCAGCAGTCCCCGGGACTGGGGCTTCTATGAACAGTAC. This encodes CASSPRDWGFYEQY. The full CDR3 sequence reads CASSPRDWGFYEQYF.

Points on this clone: Germline and genes here are mouse. The read finishes 1 residue shy of the CDR3 end, and the germline J gene is used to complete it. V usage is TRBV13-1 and J usage is TRBJ2-7; 7 positions agree with TRBD1. Germline CDR1 and CDR2: NSHNY and SYGAGN. This CDR3 contains 11 residues. J gave up 6 bases and V 5 bases, and 2 bases lay outside the gene matches. Partial CDR3 DNA: TGTGCCAGCAGCGACAGGGTTGAACAGTAC. Translated: CASSDRVEQY. The CDR3 as a whole reads CASSDRVEQYF.

A remark on this clone: Genes here carry mouse names. The observed sequence ends 1 residue before the CDR3 terminus, with the missing tail filled in from the germline J gene. The rearrangement joins TRBV26 to TRBJ2-4, with D tentatively TRBD2 (6 bases). CDR1 and CDR2 from the germline V gene are KGHPV and FQNQEV (reference sequence). CDR3 length equals 14 residues. Trimming took 4 bases from V and 0 from J, leaving 8 bases between them. The covered CDR3 bases are TGTGCCAGCAGTCGGGACTTTAGTCAAAACACCTTGTAC. Amino acids: CASSRDFSQNTLY. The whole CDR3 region reads CASSRDFSQNTLYF.

To note about this clone: The genes are named according to mouse. The CDR3 end falls 1 residue outside the read, so it is completed with the germline J gene. The same CDR3 also results from other DNA sequences found in this sample. The chain links TRBV31 to TRBJ2-7; 10 bases are a match to TRBD1. With 3 bases clipped from V and 4 bases from J, the junction kept 6 bases outside the gene matches. This CDR3 region has 14 residues. Germline CDR1 GKSSPN, CDR2 SITVG. CDR3 residues: CAWSLGTGDYEQYF. CDR3 DNA (partial): TGTGCCTGGAGCCTCGGGACAGGGGATTATGAACAGTAC.

This clone showed up just a few times. The listed genes are named as in mouse. The CDR3 bases that were read are TGTGCCAGCGGTGATGCACTGGGGGGGCTGACTGAGCAGTTC. It specifies CASGDALGGLTEQF. The whole CDR3 sequence reads CASGDALGGLTEQFF. This chain links TRBV13-2 with TRBJ2-1, with TRBD2 matching over 11 bases. Sequencing ends 1 residue short of the CDR3 end; the germline J gene provides the rest. This CDR3 has 15 amino acids. Germline loops: CDR1 NNHNN, CDR2 SYGAGS (reference sequence). After removal of 0 bases from V and 8 bases from J, the junction contained 4 bases not matched to a gene.

A remark on this clone: Gene names are mouse gene names. The read stops 1 residue short of the end of the CDR3; the missing end is completed from the germline J gene. The rearrangement joins TRBV16 to TRBJ2-5; D unclear. The CDR3 has 13 residues. Germline V CDR1 and CDR2: SGHSA, FRNQAP. Trimming left V 0 bases short and J 5 bases short, with 6 bases between. The CDR3 here is CASSLDGVDTQYF. The CDR3 DNA, read in part, is TGTGCAAGCAGCTTAGACGGGGTAGACACCCAGTAC.

This clone was found a few times. The germline and genes are mouse ones. The read falls 1 residue short of the CDR3 end, and the missing part is taken from the germline J gene. The V gene is TRBV3, the J gene TRBJ2-3; D remains unclear. From germline, CDR1 is SNHLY and CDR2 FYNGKV (reference sequence). The CDR3 totals 14 residues. Trimming removed 2 bases at V and 0 bases at J, with 6 bases between. CDR3 protein: CASSLYGSAETLYF. CDR3 DNA (partial): TGTGCCAGCAGCTTATATGGAAGTGCAGAAACGCTGTAT.

Of note for this clone: The gene symbols are mouse symbols. The read halts 1 residue ahead of the CDR3 end, with the missing end drawn from the germline J gene. V gene TRBV19 combines with J gene TRBJ2-2, with D tentatively TRBD2 (5 bases). Looked up from germline, CDR1 is FNHDT and CDR2 is SITEND (reference sequence). Trimming took 3 bases from V and 2 from J, leaving 5 bases between them. The CDR3 runs to 13 residues. This CDR3 reads CASSTGNTGQLYF. CDR3 bases read: TGTGCCAGCAGTACTGGGAACACCGGGCAGCTCTAC.

There are a few counts of this clone. Germline and genes: mouse. From the germline J gene comes the end of the CDR3, since the read stops 1 residue before it. This sample includes further DNA sequences coding for the same CDR3. The gene calls are TRBV26 and TRBJ2-3, with D hard to call. In germline, CDR1 is KGHPV, CDR2 FQNQEV (reference sequence). The V end was cut by 4 bases, the J end by 0 bases, with 5 bases between. The CDR3 has 13 amino acids. This CDR3 is CASSQGSAETLYF. Partial CDR3 DNA: TGTGCCAGCAGTCAGGGTAGTGCAGAAACGCTGTAT.